The table lists the clone carrying this TCR gamma chain with many counts. TCRdb's listed protein matches a much larger clone and diverges from this DNA's translation at residue 4, likely through a read error; the protein shown comes from the DNA. TCRdb redid clone calling on the multiplex PCR reads using CATT. The data contain tens of thousands of gamma-chain clones, about 2.9% of them singletons. The entry originates in a study of γδ T cells in repeated Plasmodium falciparum infection. Gammadelta T cells were flow-sorted from PBMC into Vgamma9/Vdelta2+ and Vdelta2-negative populations for bulk analysis. The CDR3 has 12 amino acids. Trimming cost V 9 bases and J 0 bases; bases outside gene matches: 5. Germline V CDR1 and CDR2: GITISATS, ISYDGTV (reference sequence).

The rearrangement links TRGV9 to TRGJ1 or TRGJ2. The clonotype was recovered from a pool of human donors (malaria-infected and uninfected, not separated). Sample: gamma-delta T cells from blood. CDR3 nucleotides: TGTGCCTTGCACCCGAATTATTATAAGAAACTCTTT. Translated: CALHPNYYKKLF.